This TCR beta chain stems from a study of blood T cell repertoires in COVID-19. Overall study: Samples representing acute and convalescent COVID-19 were sourced from the United States, Italy and Spain. PBMCs, B-cell-depleted T cells, or T cells provided the cDNA or gDNA that made up the material.

Measured with immunoSEQ multiplex PCR; TCRdb has only the in-frame clones, and not every one. Of about 190,000 clones in the sample, around 85% were seen once. Cohort allocation depended upon clinical history that participants reported. Source material: PBMCs or T cells enriched from blood (not recorded which). The TCR sequence derives from a woman in her thirties who had recovered from COVID-19.

The CDR3 here is CASSPGDSRTYEQYV. The CDR3 coding sequence is TGTGCCAGCAGCCCCGGGGACAGTCGGACCTACGAGCAGTACGTC. The chain combines TRBV7-9 with TRBJ2-7, with 7 nucleotides matching TRBD1. V shed 5 bases and J 2 bases; nucleotides not matched to a gene: 9. Germline assignment: CDR1 SEHNR and CDR2 FQNEAQ (reference sequence). There are 15 residues in the CDR3.